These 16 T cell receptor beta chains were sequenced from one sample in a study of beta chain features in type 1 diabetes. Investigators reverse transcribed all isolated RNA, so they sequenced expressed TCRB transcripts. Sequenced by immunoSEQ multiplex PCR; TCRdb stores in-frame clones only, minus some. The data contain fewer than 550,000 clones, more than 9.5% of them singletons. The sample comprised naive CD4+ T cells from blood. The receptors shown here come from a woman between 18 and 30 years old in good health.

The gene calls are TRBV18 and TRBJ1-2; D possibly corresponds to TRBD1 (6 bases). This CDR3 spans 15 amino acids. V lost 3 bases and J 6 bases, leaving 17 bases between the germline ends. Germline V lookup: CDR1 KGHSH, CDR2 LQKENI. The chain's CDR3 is CASSPSLTGEDGYTF. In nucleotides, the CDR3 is TGTGCCAGCTCACCTTCCTTGACAGGAGAGGATGGCTACACCTTC. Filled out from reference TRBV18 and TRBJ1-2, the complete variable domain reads NAGVMQNPRHLVRRRGQEARLRCSPMKGHSHVYWYRQLPEEGLKFMVYLQKENIIDESGMPKERFSAEFPKEGPSILRIQQVVRGDSAAYFCASSPSLTGEDGYTFGSGTRLTVV.

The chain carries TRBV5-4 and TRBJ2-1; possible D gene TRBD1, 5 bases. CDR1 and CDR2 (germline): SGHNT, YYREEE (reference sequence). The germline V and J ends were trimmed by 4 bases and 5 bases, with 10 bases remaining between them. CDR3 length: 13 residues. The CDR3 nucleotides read TGTGCCAGCAGCCTGACAGCGAACAATGAGCAGTTCTTC. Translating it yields CASSLTANNEQFF. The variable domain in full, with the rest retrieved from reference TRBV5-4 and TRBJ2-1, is ETGVTQSPTHLIKTRGQQVTLRCSSQSGHNTVSWYQQALGQGPQFIFQYYREEENGRGNFPPRFSGLQFPNYSSELNVNALELDDSALYLCASSLTANNEQFFGPGTRLTVL.

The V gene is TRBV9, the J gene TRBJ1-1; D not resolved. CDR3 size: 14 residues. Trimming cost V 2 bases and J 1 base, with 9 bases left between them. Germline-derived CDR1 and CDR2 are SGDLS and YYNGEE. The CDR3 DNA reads TGTGCCAGCAGCGTGGTCAGTACGAACACTGAAGCTTTCTTT. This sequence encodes CASSVVSTNTEAFF.

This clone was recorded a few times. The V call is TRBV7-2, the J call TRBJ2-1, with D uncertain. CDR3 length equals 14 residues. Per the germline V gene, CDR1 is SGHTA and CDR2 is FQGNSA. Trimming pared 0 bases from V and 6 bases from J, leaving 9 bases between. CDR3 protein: CASSLALRGNEQFF. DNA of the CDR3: TGTGCCAGCAGCTTAGCACTGCGTGGCAATGAGCAGTTCTTC.

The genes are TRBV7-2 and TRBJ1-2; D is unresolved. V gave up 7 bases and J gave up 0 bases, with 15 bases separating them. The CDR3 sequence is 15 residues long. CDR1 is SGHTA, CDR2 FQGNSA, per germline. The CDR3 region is CASILSWGANYGYTF. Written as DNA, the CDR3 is TGTGCCAGCATCCTATCATGGGGAGCTAACTATGGCTACACCTTC.

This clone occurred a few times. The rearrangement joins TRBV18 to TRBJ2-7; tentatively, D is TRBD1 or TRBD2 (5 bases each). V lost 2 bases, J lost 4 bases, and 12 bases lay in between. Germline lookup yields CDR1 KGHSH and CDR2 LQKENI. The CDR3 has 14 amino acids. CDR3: CASSPGGPSYEQYF. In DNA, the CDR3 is TGTGCCAGCTCACCAGGGGGACCTTCTTACGAGCAGTACTTC. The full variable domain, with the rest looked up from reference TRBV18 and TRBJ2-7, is NAGVMQNPRHLVRRRGQEARLRCSPMKGHSHVYWYRQLPEEGLKFMVYLQKENIIDESGMPKERFSAEFPKEGPSILRIQQVVRGDSAAYFCASSPGGPSYEQYFGPGTRLTVT.

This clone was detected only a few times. CDR3 sequence reads: CASSSGTGAKNIQYF. The CDR3 DNA follows: TGTGCCAGCAGTTCCGGGACGGGAGCCAAAAACATTCAGTACTTC. The chain couples TRBV6-5 to TRBJ2-4; D is tentatively TRBD1 or TRBD2 (5 bases each). This CDR3 contains 15 residues. V lost 4 bases, J lost 0 bases, and 10 bases lay in between. CDR1 and CDR2 from the germline V gene are MNHEY and SVGAGI.

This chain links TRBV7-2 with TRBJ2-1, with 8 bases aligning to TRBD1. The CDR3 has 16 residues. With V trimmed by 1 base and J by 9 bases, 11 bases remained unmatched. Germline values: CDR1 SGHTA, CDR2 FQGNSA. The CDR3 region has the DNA TGTGCCAGCAGCTTAGGGCAGGGGGCGGTGCGGGGTGAGCAGTTCTTC. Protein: CASSLGQGAVRGEQFF. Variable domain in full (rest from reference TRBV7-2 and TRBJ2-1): GAGVSQSPSNKVTEKGKDVELRCDPISGHTALYWYRQSLGQGLEFLIYFQGNSAPDKSGLPSDRFSAERTGGSVSTLTIQRTQQEDSAVYLCASSLGQGAVRGEQFFGPGTRLTVL.

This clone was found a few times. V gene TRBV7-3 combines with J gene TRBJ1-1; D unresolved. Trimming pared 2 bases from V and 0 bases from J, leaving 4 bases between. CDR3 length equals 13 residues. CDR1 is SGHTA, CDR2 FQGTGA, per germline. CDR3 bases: TGTGCCAGCAGCTTAGTCCTGAACACTGAAGCTTTCTTT. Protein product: CASSLVLNTEAFF. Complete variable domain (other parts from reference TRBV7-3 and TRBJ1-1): GAGVSQTPSNKVTEKGKYVELRCDPISGHTALYWYRQSLGQGPEFLIYFQGTGAADDSGLPNDRFFAVRPEGSVSTLKIQRTERGDSAVYLCASSLVLNTEAFFGQGTRLTVV.

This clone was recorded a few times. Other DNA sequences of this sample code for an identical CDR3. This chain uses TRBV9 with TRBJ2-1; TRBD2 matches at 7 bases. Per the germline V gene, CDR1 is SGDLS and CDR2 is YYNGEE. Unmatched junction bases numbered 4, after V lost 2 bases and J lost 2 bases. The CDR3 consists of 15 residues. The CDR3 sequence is CASSVASGAYNEQFF. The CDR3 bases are TGTGCCAGCAGCGTCGCTAGCGGAGCCTACAATGAGCAGTTCTTC.

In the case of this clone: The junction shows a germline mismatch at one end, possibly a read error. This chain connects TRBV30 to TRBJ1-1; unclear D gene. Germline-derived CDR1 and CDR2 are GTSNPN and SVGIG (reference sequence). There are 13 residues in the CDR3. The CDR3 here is CALSVDLNTEAFF. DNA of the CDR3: TGTGCCTTGAGTGTCGACTTGAACACTGAAGCTTTCTTT.

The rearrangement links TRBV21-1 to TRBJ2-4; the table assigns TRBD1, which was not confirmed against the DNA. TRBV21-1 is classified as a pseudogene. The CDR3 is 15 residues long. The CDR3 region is CASSLSRGAKNIQYF. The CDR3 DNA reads TGTGCCAGCAGCCTTTCTAGGGGGGCCAAAAACATTCAGTACTTC.

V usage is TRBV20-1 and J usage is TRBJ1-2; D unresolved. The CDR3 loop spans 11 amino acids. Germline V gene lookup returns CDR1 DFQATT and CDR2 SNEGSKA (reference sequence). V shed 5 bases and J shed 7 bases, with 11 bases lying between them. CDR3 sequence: CSAPTRGGYTF. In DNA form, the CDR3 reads TGCAGTGCTCCGACTCGAGGTGGCTACACCTTC.

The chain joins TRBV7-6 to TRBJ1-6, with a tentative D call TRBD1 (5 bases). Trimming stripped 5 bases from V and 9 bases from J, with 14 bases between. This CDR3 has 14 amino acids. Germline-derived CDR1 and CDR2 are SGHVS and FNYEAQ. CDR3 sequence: CASSPSFQGSPLHF. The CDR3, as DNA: TGTGCCAGCAGCCCGAGTTTTCAGGGTTCACCCCTCCACTTT.

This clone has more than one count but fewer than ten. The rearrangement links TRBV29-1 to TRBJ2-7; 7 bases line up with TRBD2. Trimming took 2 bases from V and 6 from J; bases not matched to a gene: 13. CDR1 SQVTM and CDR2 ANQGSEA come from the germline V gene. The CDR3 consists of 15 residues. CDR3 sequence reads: CSVELTGGRLGEQYF. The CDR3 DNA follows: TGCAGCGTTGAATTGACTGGCGGGAGATTAGGCGAGCAGTACTTC.

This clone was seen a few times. Here the CDR3 DNA reads TGTGCCAGCAGCTTAAGGGGTGGGGACAACATTCAGTACTTC. Protein product: CASSLRGGDNIQYF. The chain is built from TRBV7-9 and TRBJ2-4; D might be TRBD1 or TRBD2, each matching 5 bases. The CDR3 consists of 14 residues. The V end lost 2 bases, the J end lost 7 bases, and 12 bases lay between the germline ends. Germline CDR1 SEHNR, CDR2 FQNEAQ (reference sequence).